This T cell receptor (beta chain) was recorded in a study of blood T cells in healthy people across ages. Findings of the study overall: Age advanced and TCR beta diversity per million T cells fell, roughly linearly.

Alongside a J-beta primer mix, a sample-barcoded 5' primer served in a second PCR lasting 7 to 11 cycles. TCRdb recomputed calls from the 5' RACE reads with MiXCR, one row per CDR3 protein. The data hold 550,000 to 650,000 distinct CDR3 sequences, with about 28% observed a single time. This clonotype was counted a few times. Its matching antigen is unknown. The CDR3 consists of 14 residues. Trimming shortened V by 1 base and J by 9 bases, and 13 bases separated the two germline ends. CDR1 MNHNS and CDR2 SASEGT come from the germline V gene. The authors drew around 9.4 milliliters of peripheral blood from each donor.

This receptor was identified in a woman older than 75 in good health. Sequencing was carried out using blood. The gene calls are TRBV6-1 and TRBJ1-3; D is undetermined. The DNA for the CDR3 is TGTGCCAGCAGTGAAGTCTTATCTTGGGCCACCATATATTTT. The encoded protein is CASSEVLSWATIYF.